This T cell receptor beta chain was observed in a study of blood T cell repertoires in COVID-19 (dated by TCRdb to 2020 to 2022). Describing the broader study: Collaborator samples came from the United States, Italy and Spain and covered acute and convalescent phases of COVID-19. The prospective study material was composed of cDNA or gDNA derived from T cells, B-cell-depleted T cells, or PBMCs. Deeply sampled blood TCRbeta repertoires from subjects exposed to, actively infected with, or recovered from COVID-19 were included in the dataset. The repertoires were released in a freely available public database intended as a resource for research on the immune response to SARS-CoV-2. Samples came from the ongoing ImmuneRACE study (first 160 participants) plus 1,254 subjects from 6 global collaborators. Sample metadata almost always included a de-identified subject ID, COVID-19 status, age in years and sex. Where available, HLA class I and class II types were taken from metadata supplied by the sample provider and were not determined by assay-based typing. General conclusions and limits of the study: The amount of clinical and demographic metadata varied by source and participant and was provided uncurated.

TCRbeta CDR3 regions were amplified from genomic DNA by means of the immunoSEQ Assay, a bias-controlled multiplex PCR. Per the original workflow: The number of nucleated cells in each sample was estimated by amplification of reference gene primers within the assay. To quantify the absolute abundance of each unique TCRbeta CDR3 rearrangement, sequence reads were collapsed and filtered. Productive Simpson clonality was computed per sample as the square root of Simpson's diversity index over productive rearrangements. This is the immuneACCESS table as TCRdb keeps it, with only in-frame sequences that have V and J called. A part of the clones is gone; compared with another copy, unresolved V genes explain less than half, and the rest is unexplained. V, J and clone size reflect that table, while D and trimming were determined from the DNA. This sample is represented by about 76,000 clones; 80% to 95% of them were singletons. The ten largest account for about 1% of the sample.

Remarks on this clone: Its antigen has not been determined. Nothing much larger sits one base from this clone, and base qualities are not available.

The collaborating institutions used their own protocols to collect whole blood in K2EDTA tubes. Collaborator samples were shipped for TCRbeta analysis as frozen whole blood, isolated PBMCs, or DNA extracted from either sample type. V trim: 4 bases; J trim: 9 bases; unmatched bases: 9. The CDR3 runs 15 residues from the cysteine to the phenylalanine. Kept here is only the CDR3 DNA, which spans 45 bases and is read in frame from base 1. CDR1 is given as SGHRS and CDR2 as YFSETQ, both from the germline V gene. The specimen sequenced was peripheral blood. This clonotype originated in a woman aged 45-60 years in a cohort sampled during active COVID-19. The chain joins TRBV5-1 to TRBJ2-1; 11 junctional bases match TRBD2. The CDR3 has the sequence CASSQTSGTGGEQFF. The DNA reads TGCGCCAGCAGCCAGACTAGCGGGACGGGCGGTGAGCAGTTCTTC.